This is a list of T cell receptor beta chains from one sample in a study of T cell responses to AZD1222 COVID-19 vaccine. Sequencing was performed with immunoSEQ multiplex PCR; in TCRdb, only in-frame clones are kept and a portion is missing. The repertoire holds roughly 270,000 clones, with approximately 94% as singletons. Sequencing was performed on peripheral blood, taken 28 days after the second AZD1222 dose. These receptors were obtained from an adult who received the AZD1222 COVID-19 vaccine. Each CDR3 is given with its conserved first and last residue. The D gene is left open where the match is weak. For some rows the clone size is stated as once, few or many, or as a class when expanded; others skip it.

>-|TRBV2|TRBJ2-3|-
TGTGCCAGCAGTGAGGGGCTAGCTGGCACAGATACGCAGTATTTT
CASSEGLAGTDTQYF
>-|TRBV5-4|TRBJ2-2|-
TGTGCCAGCAGCTTCTCAGGCAGAACCGGGGAGCTGTTTTTT
CASSFSGRTGELFF
>-|TRBV19|TRBJ1-2|few
TGTGCCAGTAGTACTGGAGGGCTGATAAGTGGCTACACCTTC
CASSTGGLISGYTF
>-|TRBV3-1/TRBV3-2|TRBJ1-1|-
TGTGCCAGCAGCCAGGGGGGAACAGCGAACACTGAAGCTTTCTTT
CASSQGGTANTEAFF
>TRBD2|TRBV28|TRBJ2-3|-
TGTGCCAGCAGGGGACTAGCGGGAGATGTAGATACGCAGTATTTT
CASRGLAGDVDTQYF
>-|TRBV9|TRBJ1-3|-
TGTGCCAGCAGCCCTAGGGGTGAACGAACAGGAAACACCATATATTTT
CASSPRGERTGNTIYF
>-|TRBV6-5|TRBJ2-3|once
TGTGCCAGCAGGACGGGGGCAGATACGCAGTATTTT
CASRTGADTQYF
>TRBD1|TRBV20-1|TRBJ1-1|-
TGCAGTGCTAGTGTTCAGGGGGCGAACATGAACACTGAAGCTTTCTTT
CSASVQGANMNTEAFF
>-|TRBV5-1|TRBJ2-2|-
TGCGCCAGCAGCTGGACATCCGGGGAGCTGTTTTTT
CASSWTSGELFF
>-|TRBV29-1|TRBJ1-3|-
TGCAGCGTCAACCTAGGGTCTTCAGGAAACACCATATATTTT
CSVNLGSSGNTIYF
>-|TRBV9|TRBJ2-5|-
TGTGCCAGCAGCGTAGGGAATAGCGGCGAGACCCAGTACTTC
CASSVGNSGETQYF
>-|TRBV7-9|TRBJ1-2|-
TGTGCCAGCAGCCTCGACTGGGGCGAGGGATATGGCTACACCTTC
CASSLDWGEGYGYTF
>TRBD2|TRBV27|TRBJ2-3|-
TGTGCCAGCCGGGGAGGGACTAGCACAGATACGCAGTATTTT
CASRGGTSTDTQYF
>-|TRBV6-1|TRBJ1-6|-
TGTGCCAGCAGTAAACCACCTCGAGGGGATTCACCCCTCCACTTT
CASSKPPRGDSPLHF
>-|TRBV25-1|TRBJ1-2|few
TGTGCCAGCAGTGAAGGGTCAGGGCCTAACTATGGCTACACCTTC
CASSEGSGPNYGYTF
>-|TRBV6-1|TRBJ1-2|-
TGTGCCAGCAGTGAAACAGGCTATGGCTACACCTTC
CASSETGYGYTF
>-|TRBV29-1|TRBJ1-1|-
TGCAGCGTCACGGACCTACAAGACACTGAAGCTTTCTTT
CSVTDLQDTEAFF
>-|TRBV19|TRBJ2-7|once
TGTGCCAGTAGTATGGGCACATACGAGCAGTACTTC
CASSMGTYEQYF
>-|TRBV27|TRBJ1-1|-
TGTGCCAGCAGCCCGGCTGCAGCCAACACTGAAGCTTTCTTT
CASSPAAANTEAFF
>TRBD1|TRBV9|TRBJ2-2|-
TGTGCCAGCAGCCCAACAGGGGGGAACACCGGGGAGCTGTTTTTT
CASSPTGGNTGELFF
>TRBD2|TRBV10-1|TRBJ2-1|-
TGCGCCAGCAGTGAGGGACTAGCGGGGGGAAATGAGCAGTTCTTC
CASSEGLAGGNEQFF
>TRBD1|TRBV18|TRBJ2-7|once
TGTGCCAGCTCACCGACCCTGACAGGGACCCACGAGCAGTACTTC
CASSPTLTGTHEQYF
>-|TRBV7-6|TRBJ2-5|-
TGTGCCAGCAGCTCCGGTGTGGGCCGGGGAGAGACCCAGTACTTC
CASSSGVGRGETQYF
>TRBD2|TRBV7-2|TRBJ2-1|-
TGTGCCAGCAGCCTGTCTGGCGGGGGGGCCAATGAGCAGTTCTTC
CASSLSGGGANEQFF
>-|TRBV7-9|TRBJ2-1|-
TGTGCCAGCAGCCCAGGGTCCAGGGTATCCTACAATGAGCAGTTCTTC
CASSPGSRVSYNEQFF
>-|TRBV3-1/TRBV3-2|TRBJ2-7|-
TGTGCCAGCAGCCAAGGGTACTCAGCTGAGCAGTACTTC
CASSQGYSAEQYF
>TRBD1|TRBV18|TRBJ1-1|-
TGTGCCAGCTCAGTTACACAGGGGAAGGACACTGAAGCTTTCTTT
CASSVTQGKDTEAFF
>-|TRBV6-5|TRBJ1-2|-
TGTGCCAGCAGTTACCGGGGTGGCTACACCTTC
CASSYRGGYTF
>TRBD1|TRBV3-1/TRBV3-2|TRBJ2-1|-
TGTGCCAGCAGCCAAGGACAGGGAACGTACAATGAGCAGTTCTTC
CASSQGQGTYNEQFF
>-|TRBV21-1|TRBJ2-7|once
TGTGCCAGCAGCAAACGGGGGACTAGCGTCTGCGAGCAGTACTTC
CASSKRGTSVCEQYF
>-|TRBV4-3|TRBJ1-6|-
TGCGCCAGCAGCCTAGGAACAGTAAACTCCTATAATTCACCCCTCCACTTT
CASSLGTVNSYNSPLHF
>TRBD1|TRBV10-3|TRBJ1-1|-
TGTGCCATGGGCCCCACAGGGGACACTGAAGCTTTCTTT
CAMGPTGDTEAFF
>-|TRBV19|TRBJ2-3|-
TGTGCCAGCCAGCCCGGCAGCACAGATACGCAGTATTTT
CASQPGSTDTQYF
>-|TRBV5-4|TRBJ1-6|-
TGTGCCAGCACCAGAGGAGGCATAGAGTATAATTCACCCCTCCACTTT
CASTRGGIEYNSPLHF
>-|TRBV28|TRBJ2-6|-
TGTGCCGTACGCCCTCGATCGGCTGGGGCCAACGTCCTGACTTTC
CAVRPRSAGANVLTF
>-|TRBV4-3|TRBJ1-6|-
TGCGCCAGCAGCCAACAGGGTGACGGTAATTCACCCCTCCACTTT
CASSQQGDGNSPLHF
>-|TRBV27|TRBJ2-1|-
TGTGCCAGCAGTCAGATCAGGGTTGGGGATGAGCAGTTCTTC
CASSQIRVGDEQFF
>-|TRBV5-4|TRBJ2-7|-
TGTGCCAGCAGCTTGGCTCCGGGAGACTCCTACGAGCAGTACTTC
CASSLAPGDSYEQYF
>-|TRBV5-1|TRBJ1-1|once
TGCGCCAGCAGCCCCCGGGGCACTGAAGCTTTCTTT
CASSPRGTEAFF
>TRBD2|TRBV11-2|TRBJ2-1|-
TGTGCCAGCAGCTTATTGGGACTAGCGGGCCAACGGCTGTTCTTC
CASSLLGLAGQRLFF
>-|TRBV12-3/TRBV12-4|TRBJ2-3|-
TGTGCCAGCAGTTTCTCAGTAGATACGCAGTATTTT
CASSFSVDTQYF
>-|TRBV6-5|TRBJ2-3|-
TGTGCCAGCCAAGGATTAGCGGAGAGGGATACGCAGTATTTT
CASQGLAERDTQYF
>-|TRBV21-1|TRBJ1-2|-
TGTGCCAGCAGCAAAGGAGCACGTGTAACGTGGGGGATTAACTATGGCTACACCTTC
CASSKGARVTWGINYGYTF
>TRBD1|TRBV18|TRBJ2-7|-
TGTGCCAGCTCACCCGGACAGGGCAAATACGAGCAGTACTTC
CASSPGQGKYEQYF
>-|TRBV5-1|TRBJ2-7|-
TGCGCCAGCAGCTTGGATCCGGGTCCCTACGAGCAGTACTTC
CASSLDPGPYEQYF
>-|TRBV5-5|TRBJ1-2|-
TGTGCCAGCAGCCCCGGGTCCCGGTTAGACTATGGCTACACCTTC
CASSPGSRLDYGYTF
>-|TRBV2|TRBJ2-1|-
TGTGCCAGCTCCCAAACACCAACCGGGACCAATGGGTTCTTC
CASSQTPTGTNGFF
>-|TRBV2|TRBJ2-2|-
TGTGCCAGCAGTGAAGCGCAGAGGGACGCCGGGGAGCTGTTTTTT
CASSEAQRDAGELFF